This TCR beta chain was retrieved from a study of OX40 agonist ivuxolimab in advanced cancers. Overall study context: In this cohort, patients received ivuxolimab, an agonistic anti-OX40 (CD134) antibody.

Assay: immunoSEQ multiplex PCR; the TCRdb copy retains only in-frame clones and omits some. Of about 67,000 clones listed, about nine tenths were seen once; the top ten hold roughly 2.4%. The CDR3 is 13 residues long. V lost 4 bases and J lost 7, with 11 bases in between. CDR1 and CDR2 from the germline V gene are LNHDA and SQIVND (reference sequence). Overall study findings and caveats: Expanded clones were, on average, more numerous in CD8+ T cells than in CD4+. Antigens targeted by the expanded peripheral T cells were not determined.

Regarding this clone: What it recognizes is unknown.

Autoimmune disease history or systemic immunosuppression was exclusionary. The chain links TRBV19 to TRBJ1-5; D not resolved. Sequenced material: CD4+ or CD8+ T cells sorted from blood, taken in a trial of the OX40 agonist ivuxolimab. This sequence originates from an adult with an advanced solid tumor such as melanoma, head and neck, liver or kidney cancer. CDR3 coding DNA: TGTGCCAGTAGTAGTCTGGGTAGGCAGCCCCAGCATTTT. Translation: CASSSLGRQPQHF.